This TCR beta chain was observed in a study of spatial heterogeneity in lung cancer. Time point here: sample taken at primary tumor resection. V was cut by 4 bases and J by 9 bases, with 15 bases left in between. This CDR3 comprises 13 residues. CDR1 and CDR2 (germline): LNHDA, SQIVND (reference sequence). Each CDR3 protein gets one entry after TCRdb re-called the 5' RACE reads with MiXCR. Among roughly 40,000 distinct CDR3 sequences, around 7% were seen once, and the ten largest hold roughly 45%. Only one count was recorded for this clonotype. This clonotype was obtained from a female donor with early-stage non-small cell lung cancer. The gene calls are TRBV19 and TRBJ1-2; the D gene is possibly TRBD1 (6 bases). Sequenced material: PBMCs, taken at surgery. For the CDR3, the DNA is TGTGCCAGTAGTAGCACCCAGGGGACGCGCTACACCTTC. Its translation: CASSSTQGTRYTF.